The subject of this entry is one TCR beta chain. The authors' processing: The assay estimated nucleated cells by amplifying reference gene primers. This table comes from immunoSEQ multiplex PCR, and its TCRdb copy is limited to in-frame clones, with some not included. V, J and clone size are taken as reported in that table, and D and trimming were inferred from the DNA itself. The table has 180,000 or so clones, around 85% seen once. This record belongs to a study of blood T cell repertoires in COVID-19. Background on the study: Spain, Italy and the United States supplied samples that represented acute and convalescent COVID-19. PBMCs, B-cell-depleted T cells, or T cells were the source of the cDNA or gDNA that made up the material.

This CDR3 is built from 15 residues. Germline V gene data show CDR1 as LNHDA and CDR2 as SQIVND (reference sequence). V shed 4 bases and J 4 bases; nucleotides not matched to a gene: 5. The clonotype originates from a woman between 55 and 75 years old with acute or convalescent COVID-19. The chain recombines TRBV19 with TRBJ1-5; TRBD1 matches 9 bases. The source material was peripheral blood. The CDR3 bases are TGTGCCAGTAGTACCAGGGACAGGGCTAATCAGCCCCAGCATTTT. Protein sequence: CASSTRDRANQPQHF.